This T cell receptor (beta chain) comes out of a study of OX40 agonist ivuxolimab in advanced cancers. Study details: The mean age was approximately 60 years, ranging from 23 to 79, with 80% to 85% of participants male. One hepatocellular carcinoma and a couple of cutaneous melanoma patients partially responded. Notes on the study in general: Blood T cells, both CD4+ and CD8+, expanded clonally by week 6 at 0.1 to 3.0 mg/kg.

A note on this clone: Its specificity is not known.

The table came from immunoSEQ multiplex PCR; TCRdb's copy has only in-frame clones and leaves some out. Among roughly 90,000 clones, roughly 90% were seen once, and the ten largest hold about 0.35%. The V gene lost 1 base and the J gene lost 4 bases, with 5 bases spanning the gap. The germline gives CDR1 SGHDN, CDR2 FVKESK. This CDR3 has 13 amino acids. This TCR was sampled from an adult with an advanced solid tumor such as melanoma, head and neck, liver or kidney cancer. The chain couples TRBV14 to TRBJ2-1; D not resolved. The sequenced sample was CD4+ or CD8+ T cells sorted from blood, obtained in a trial of the OX40 agonist ivuxolimab. The CDR3 nucleotides are TGTGCCAGCAGCCAAGGAAGTTACAATGAGCAGTTCTTC. Its protein is CASSQGSYNEQFF. Filled out from reference TRBV14 and TRBJ2-1, the complete variable domain reads EAGVTQFPSHSVIEKGQTVTLRCDPISGHDNLYWYRRVMGKEIKFLLHFVKESKQDESGMPNNRFLAERTGGTYSTLKVQPAELEDSGVYFCASSQGSYNEQFFGPGTRLTVL.